The entry that follows covers one TCR beta chain sequence. Its antigen is not known. Time point here: cycle 4 day 1 (C4D1), after more than 5 weeks of nivolumab. Every single patient, without exception, relapsed after autologous stem cell transplantation, and brentuximab vedotin exposure varied. Best overall response was complete response, partial response or progressive disease in these relapsed/refractory classical Hodgkin lymphoma patients. This record comes from a study of PD-1 blockade in classical Hodgkin lymphoma. The CDR3 runs 15 residues. Germline V gene lookup returns CDR1 SGHRS and CDR2 YFSETQ. V lost 0 bases and J 1 base, leaving 9 bases between the germline ends. Produced via immunoSEQ multiplex PCR; TCRdb's table is partial and in-frame only. The table lists approximately 100,000 clones, 83% of them singletons. General observations from the study: CD8+ TCR diversity did not rise significantly by C4D1, unlike CD4+.

Sequenced here: peripheral blood mononuclear cells (PBMCs), sampled before the fourth cycle of nivolumab. This chain connects TRBV5-1 to TRBJ2-3; D might be TRBD2 (6 bases). The receptor was isolated from a human donor with classical Hodgkin lymphoma. CDR3 region: CASSLELAGTDTQYF. CDR3 nucleotide sequence: TGCGCCAGCAGCTTGGAGTTAGCGGGCACAGATACGCAGTATTTT.